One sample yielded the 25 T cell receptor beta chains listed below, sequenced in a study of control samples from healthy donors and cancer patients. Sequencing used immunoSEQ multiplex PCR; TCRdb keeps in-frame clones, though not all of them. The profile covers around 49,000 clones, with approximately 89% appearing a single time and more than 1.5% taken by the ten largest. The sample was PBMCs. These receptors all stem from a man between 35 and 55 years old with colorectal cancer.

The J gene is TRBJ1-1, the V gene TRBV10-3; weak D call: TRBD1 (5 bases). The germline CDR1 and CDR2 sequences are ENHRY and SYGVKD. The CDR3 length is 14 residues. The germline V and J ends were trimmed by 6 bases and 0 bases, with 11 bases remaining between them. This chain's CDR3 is CAIRDTTMNTEAFF. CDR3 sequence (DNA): TGTGCCATCAGGGACACCACCATGAACACTGAAGCTTTCTTT.

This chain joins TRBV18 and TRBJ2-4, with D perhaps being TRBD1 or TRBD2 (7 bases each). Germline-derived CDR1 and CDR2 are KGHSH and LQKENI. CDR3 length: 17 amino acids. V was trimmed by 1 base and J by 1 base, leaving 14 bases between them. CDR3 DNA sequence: TGTGCCAGCTCACCACGTACAGGGGAGGGGGCCAAAAACATTCAGTACTTC. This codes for CASSPRTGEGAKNIQYF.

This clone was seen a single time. As DNA, the CDR3 is TGCGCCAGCAGTGATAGGGACAGAAGCTTAAATGAGCAGTTCTTC. Residues: CASSDRDRSLNEQFF. The rearrangement links TRBV10-1 to TRBJ2-1; 7 bases line up with TRBD1. Trimming removed 3 bases from V and 7 bases from J; junction bases left unmatched: 9. The CDR3 spans 15 residues. The germline CDR1 and CDR2 sequences are WNHNN and SYGVQD (reference sequence).

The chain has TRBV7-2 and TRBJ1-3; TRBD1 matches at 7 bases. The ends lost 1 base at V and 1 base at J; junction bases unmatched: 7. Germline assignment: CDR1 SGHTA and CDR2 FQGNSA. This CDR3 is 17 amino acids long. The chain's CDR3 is CASSLERAGQSGNTIYF. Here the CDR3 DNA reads TGTGCCAGCAGCTTAGAACGGGCGGGACAGTCTGGAAACACCATATATTTT.

The CDR3 loop is CATSRGGGGGNTQYF. In nucleotides, the CDR3 is TGTGCCACCAGCAGAGGCGGGGGGGGCGGCAATACGCAGTATTTT. This chain connects TRBV15 to TRBJ2-3; 9 bases agree with TRBD2. The ends lost 1 base at V and 7 bases at J; junction bases unmatched: 6. CDR1 and CDR2 from the germline V gene are LNHNV and YYDKDF (reference sequence). CDR3 length: 15 residues.

The CDR3 spells CAISGLRTEAFF. The CDR3 nucleotides read TGTGCCATCAGCGGACTTCGCACTGAAGCTTTCTTT. V usage is TRBV10-3 and J usage is TRBJ1-1; D is uncertain. This CDR3 comprises 12 residues. Per the germline V gene, CDR1 is ENHRY and CDR2 is SYGVKD. Trimming cost V 6 bases and J 4 bases, with 9 bases left between them.

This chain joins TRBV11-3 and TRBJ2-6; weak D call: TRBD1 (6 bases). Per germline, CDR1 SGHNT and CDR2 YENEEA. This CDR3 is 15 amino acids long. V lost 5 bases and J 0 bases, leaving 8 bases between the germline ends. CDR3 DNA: TGTGCCAGCAGCCTAGGGGGCTCTGGGGCCAACGTCCTGACTTTC. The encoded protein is CASSLGGSGANVLTF.

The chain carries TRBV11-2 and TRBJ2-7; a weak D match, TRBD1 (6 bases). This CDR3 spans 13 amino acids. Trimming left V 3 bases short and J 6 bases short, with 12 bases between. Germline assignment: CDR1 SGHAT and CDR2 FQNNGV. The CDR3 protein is CASSFTQGFEQYF. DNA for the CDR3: TGTGCCAGCAGCTTCACACAGGGATTCGAGCAGTACTTC.

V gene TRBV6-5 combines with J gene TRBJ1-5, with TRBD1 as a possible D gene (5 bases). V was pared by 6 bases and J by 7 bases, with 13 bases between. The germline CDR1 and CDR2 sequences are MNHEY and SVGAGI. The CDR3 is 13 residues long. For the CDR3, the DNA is TGTGCCAGCAGACTTCTACGGGGCCAGCCCCAGCATTTT. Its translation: CASRLLRGQPQHF.

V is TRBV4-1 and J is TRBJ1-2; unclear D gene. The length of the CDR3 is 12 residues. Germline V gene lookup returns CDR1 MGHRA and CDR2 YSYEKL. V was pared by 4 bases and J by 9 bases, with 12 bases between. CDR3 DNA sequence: TGCGCCAGCAGCCTCGACGGATCTCGCTACACCTTC. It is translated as CASSLDGSRYTF.

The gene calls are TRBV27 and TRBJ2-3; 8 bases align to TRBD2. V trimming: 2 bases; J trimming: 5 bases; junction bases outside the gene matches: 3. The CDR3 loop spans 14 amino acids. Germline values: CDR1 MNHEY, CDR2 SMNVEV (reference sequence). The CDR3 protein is CASSLRGGQDTQYF. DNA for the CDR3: TGTGCCAGCAGTTTACGGGGGGGACAAGATACGCAGTATTTT.

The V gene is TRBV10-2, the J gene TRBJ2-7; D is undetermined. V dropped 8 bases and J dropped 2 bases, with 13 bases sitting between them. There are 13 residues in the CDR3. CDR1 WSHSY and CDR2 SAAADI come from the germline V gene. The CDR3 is CASGVTITYEQYF. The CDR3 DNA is TGCGCCAGCGGGGTGACGATCACCTACGAGCAGTACTTC.

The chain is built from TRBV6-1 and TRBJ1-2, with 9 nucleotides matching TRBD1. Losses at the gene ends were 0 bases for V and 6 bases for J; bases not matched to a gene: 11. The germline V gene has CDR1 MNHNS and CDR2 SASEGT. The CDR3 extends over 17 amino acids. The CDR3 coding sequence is TGTGCCAGCAGTGAAGCCCCAGGGAGGGGACAGGGAAATGGCTACACCTTC. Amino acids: CASSEAPGRGQGNGYTF.

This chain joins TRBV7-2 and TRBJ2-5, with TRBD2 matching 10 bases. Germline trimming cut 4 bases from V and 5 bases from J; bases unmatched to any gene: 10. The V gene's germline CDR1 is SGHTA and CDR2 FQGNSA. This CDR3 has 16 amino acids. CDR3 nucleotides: TGTGCCAGCAGCTGGCGCAGCGGGAGGGAGGGTGAGACCCAGTACTTC. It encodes CASSWRSGREGETQYF.

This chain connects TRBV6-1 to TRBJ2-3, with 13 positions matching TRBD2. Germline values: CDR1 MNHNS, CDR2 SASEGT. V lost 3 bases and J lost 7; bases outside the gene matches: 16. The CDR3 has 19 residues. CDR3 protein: CASSDQPGLAGSPGNTQYF. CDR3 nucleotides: TGTGCCAGCAGTGACCAGCCGGGACTAGCGGGATCACCCGGAAATACGCAGTATTTT.

The CDR3 coding sequence is TGTGCCAGCAGTCCCCAGGAGAGCTCCTACAATGAGCAGTTCTTC. Translation gives CASSPQESSYNEQFF. The rearrangement links TRBV6-5 to TRBJ2-1; D remains unclear. Germline V gene sequence: CDR1 MNHEY, CDR2 SVGAGI. The CDR3 is 15 amino acids. V was cut by 5 bases and J by 0 bases, with 11 bases left in between.

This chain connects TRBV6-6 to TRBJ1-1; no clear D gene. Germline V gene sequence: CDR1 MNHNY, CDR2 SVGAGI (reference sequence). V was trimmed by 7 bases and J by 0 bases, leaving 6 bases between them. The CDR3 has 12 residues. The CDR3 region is CASKTMNTEAFF. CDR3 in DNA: TGTGCCAGCAAGACGATGAACACTGAAGCTTTCTTT.

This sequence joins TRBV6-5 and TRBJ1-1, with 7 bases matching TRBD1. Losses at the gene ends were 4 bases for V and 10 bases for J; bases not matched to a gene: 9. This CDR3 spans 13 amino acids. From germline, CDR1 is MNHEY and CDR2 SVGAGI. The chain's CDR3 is CASSSQGIPGAFF. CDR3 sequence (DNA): TGTGCCAGCAGTTCACAGGGGATCCCGGGAGCTTTCTTT.

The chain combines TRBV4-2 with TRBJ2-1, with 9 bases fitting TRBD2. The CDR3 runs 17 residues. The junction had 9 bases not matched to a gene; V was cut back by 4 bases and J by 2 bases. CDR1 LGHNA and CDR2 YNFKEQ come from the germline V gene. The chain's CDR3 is CASSRGLAPWTYNEQFF. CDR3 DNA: TGTGCCAGCAGCCGAGGACTAGCGCCGTGGACCTACAATGAGCAGTTCTTC.

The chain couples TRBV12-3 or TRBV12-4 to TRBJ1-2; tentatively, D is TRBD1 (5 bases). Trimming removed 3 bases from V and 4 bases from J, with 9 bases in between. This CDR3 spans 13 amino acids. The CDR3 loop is CASSLGVGYGYTF. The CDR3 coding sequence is TGTGCCAGCAGTTTGGGGGTGGGCTATGGCTACACCTTC.

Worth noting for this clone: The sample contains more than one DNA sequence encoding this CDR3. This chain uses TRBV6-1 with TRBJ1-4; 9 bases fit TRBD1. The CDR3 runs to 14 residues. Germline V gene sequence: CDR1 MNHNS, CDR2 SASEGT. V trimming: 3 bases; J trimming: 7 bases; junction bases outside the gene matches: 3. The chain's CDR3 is CASSEGQGGEKLFF. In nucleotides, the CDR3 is TGTGCCAGCAGTGAGGGACAGGGCGGTGAAAAACTGTTTTTT.

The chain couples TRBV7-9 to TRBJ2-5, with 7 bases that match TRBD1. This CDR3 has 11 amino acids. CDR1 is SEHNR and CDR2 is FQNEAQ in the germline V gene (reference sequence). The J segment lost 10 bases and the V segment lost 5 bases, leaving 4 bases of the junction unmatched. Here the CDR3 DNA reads TGTGCCAGCAGCATACGGGACAGCCAGTACTTC. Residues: CASSIRDSQYF.

The CDR3 spells CASSLGLALSYEQYF. DNA for the CDR3: TGTGCCAGCAGCCTCGGACTAGCGCTATCCTACGAGCAGTACTTC. V usage is TRBV7-2 and J usage is TRBJ2-7; 9 positions agree with TRBD2. The CDR3 runs 15 residues. The junction had 6 bases not matched to a gene; V was cut back by 5 bases and J by 1 base. Looked up from germline, CDR1 is SGHTA and CDR2 is FQGNSA.

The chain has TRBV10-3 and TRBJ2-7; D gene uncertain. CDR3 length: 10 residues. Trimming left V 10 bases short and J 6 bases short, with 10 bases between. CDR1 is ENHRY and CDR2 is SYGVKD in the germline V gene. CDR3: CATGRREQYF. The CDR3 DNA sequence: TGTGCCACCGGTCGACGCGAGCAGTACTTC.

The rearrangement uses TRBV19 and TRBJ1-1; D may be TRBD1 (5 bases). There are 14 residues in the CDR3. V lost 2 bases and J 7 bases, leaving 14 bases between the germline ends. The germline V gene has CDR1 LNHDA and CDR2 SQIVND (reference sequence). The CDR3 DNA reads TGTGCCAGTAGTATACCCGCCAGGGTGGTTGAAGCTTTCTTT. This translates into CASSIPARVVEAFF.